This T cell receptor (beta chain) was captured in a study of resident and recirculating memory T cells in vitiligo (dated 2018 in TCRdb). Regarding the study in general: For TCR beta sequencing, each of a few stable vitiligo patients provided PBMCs along with epidermis taken by shave biopsy from two lesional and two nonlesional sites. The human TCR beta sequencing was designed to test whether specific clones found in lesional vitiligo skin differed from the clones found in nonlesional skin and in blood.

TCR beta chains were amplified from genomic DNA using the immunoSEQ hsTCRB kit. The immunoSEQ service sequenced the TCR beta libraries on an Illumina MiSeq instrument. Per the original workflow: The immunoSEQ Analyzer was used to analyze the repertoire data. TCRdb took this table from immuneACCESS and kept in-frame rearrangements with V and J called. Such tables lack part of the clones; where checked against another copy, unresolved V genes explain under half of the gap, and the rest is unexplained. That table supplies the V and J calls and clone size; D and trimming were determined from the DNA. The sample table on file contains 57 clones. Stable vitiligo was defined as no change in lesions over the previous 6 months. To count as stable, patients also needed to show no confetti depigmentation, which is a clinical sign of active vitiligo. Any patient who had received treatment in the previous three months was excluded. Without any cell sorting, samples were homogenized immediately before genomic DNA was extracted using the Qiagen DNeasy Blood & Tissue Kit. Treatment with about 49 mg/mL Dispase II for 1 hour at 37 degrees C separated the epidermis from the dermis, after which the epidermis was flash-frozen.

What the authors observed across the whole study: Because TCR sequences were not shared across biopsy sites or across patients, the findings suggest that different lesions are infiltrated by different T cell clones, a pattern described as private specificity. Mechanistic studies in the future are needed to assess how much the detected T cell clones and the human Trm pools versus Tcm pools each contribute. Overlap and correlation analysis showed no significant repertoire overlap between biopsies except for each lesion with itself, even within a single patient. No unique dominant TCR clone was detected, and variation in clonality was observed among vitiligo lesions.

On this clone: What antigen it recognizes has not been identified. Base qualities are not at hand, and no much larger clone is one base apart.

The CDR3 runs 14 amino acids, cysteine and phenylalanine included. Only the CDR3 DNA is retained, 42 bases long and in frame from the first base. Deletion took 0 bases off V and 4 bases off J, with a span of 9 bases between the germline ends. CDR1 and CDR2 are drawn from the germline V gene (reference sequence): SEHNR, FQNEAQ. Specimen: lesional skin. The label giving this sample's cell subset or site can be read as: depigmented vitiligo lesion skin. The chain is encoded by TRBV7-9 joined to TRBJ2-5; TRBD1 is a possible D gene, resting on 6 matching bases. This TCR was sampled from a male donor with vitiligo. Here the CDR3 is given as CASSLASGAETQYF. The base sequence is TGTGCCAGCAGCTTAGCCTCAGGGGCAGAGACCCAGTACTTC. With the portions outside the CDR3 filled from the reference TRBV7-9 and TRBJ2-5 genes, the complete variable region becomes DTGVSQNPRHKITKRGQNVTFRCDPISEHNRLYWYRQTLGQGPEFLTYFQNEAQLEKSRLLSDRFSAERPKGSFSTLEIQRTEQGDSAMYLCASSLASGAETQYFGPGTRLLVL.